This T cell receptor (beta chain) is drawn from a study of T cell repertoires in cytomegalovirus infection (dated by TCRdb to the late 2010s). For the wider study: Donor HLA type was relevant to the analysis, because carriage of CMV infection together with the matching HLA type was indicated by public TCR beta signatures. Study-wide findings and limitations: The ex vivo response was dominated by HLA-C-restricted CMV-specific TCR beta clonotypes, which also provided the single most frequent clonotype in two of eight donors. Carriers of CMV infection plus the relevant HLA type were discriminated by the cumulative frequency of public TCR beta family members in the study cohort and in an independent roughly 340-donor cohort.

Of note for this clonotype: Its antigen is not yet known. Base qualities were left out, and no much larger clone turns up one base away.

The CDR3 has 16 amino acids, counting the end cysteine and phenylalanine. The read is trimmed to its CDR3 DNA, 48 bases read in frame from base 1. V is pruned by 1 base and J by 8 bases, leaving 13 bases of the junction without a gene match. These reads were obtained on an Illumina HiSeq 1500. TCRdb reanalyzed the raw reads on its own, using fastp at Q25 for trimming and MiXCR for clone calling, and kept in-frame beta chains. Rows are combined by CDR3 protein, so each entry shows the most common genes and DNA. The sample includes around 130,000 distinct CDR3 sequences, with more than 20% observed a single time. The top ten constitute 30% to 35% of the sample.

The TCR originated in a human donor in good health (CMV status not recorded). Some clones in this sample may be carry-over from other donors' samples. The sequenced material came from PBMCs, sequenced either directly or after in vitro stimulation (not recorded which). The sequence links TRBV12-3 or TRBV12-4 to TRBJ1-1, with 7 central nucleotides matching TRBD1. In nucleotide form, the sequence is TGTGCCAGCAGTTTAGGAGGGGACAGACCCGAAATAGAAGCTTTCTTT. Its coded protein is CASSLGGDRPEIEAFF.